This T cell receptor (beta chain) was recorded in a study of CXCR3-negative and CXCR3-positive naive CD8 T cells. Researchers prepared the TRB cDNA libraries using 5' RACE with UMI labels. From the 5' RACE reads, TCRdb lists one entry per CDR3 protein and no DNA. The clone table shows tens of thousands of distinct CDR3 sequences, with the ten largest holding less than 1.1%. The sequenced sample consisted of naive CXCR3- CD8+ T cells from blood. As to subset: CD45RO-CCR7+CD27+CD95- naive CD8+ T cells lacking CXCR3 (TNR3-). This clonotype originated in a human donor in good health. Some clones in this sample may be carry-over from other donors' samples.

CDR3 in amino acids: CASSPEGTYNEQFF. The rearrangement uses TRBV5-1 and TRBJ2-1; TCRdb's D call of TRBD2 is untestable without DNA. This CDR3 spans 14 amino acids. Germline V gene lookup returns CDR1 SGHRS and CDR2 YFSETQ. The variable domain in full, with the rest retrieved from reference TRBV5-1 and TRBJ2-1, is KAGVTQTPRYLIKTRGQQVTLSCSPISGHRSVSWYQQTPGQGLQFLFEYFSETQRNKGNFPGRFSGRQFSNSRSEMNVSTLELGDSALYLCASSPEGTYNEQFFGPGTRLTVL.